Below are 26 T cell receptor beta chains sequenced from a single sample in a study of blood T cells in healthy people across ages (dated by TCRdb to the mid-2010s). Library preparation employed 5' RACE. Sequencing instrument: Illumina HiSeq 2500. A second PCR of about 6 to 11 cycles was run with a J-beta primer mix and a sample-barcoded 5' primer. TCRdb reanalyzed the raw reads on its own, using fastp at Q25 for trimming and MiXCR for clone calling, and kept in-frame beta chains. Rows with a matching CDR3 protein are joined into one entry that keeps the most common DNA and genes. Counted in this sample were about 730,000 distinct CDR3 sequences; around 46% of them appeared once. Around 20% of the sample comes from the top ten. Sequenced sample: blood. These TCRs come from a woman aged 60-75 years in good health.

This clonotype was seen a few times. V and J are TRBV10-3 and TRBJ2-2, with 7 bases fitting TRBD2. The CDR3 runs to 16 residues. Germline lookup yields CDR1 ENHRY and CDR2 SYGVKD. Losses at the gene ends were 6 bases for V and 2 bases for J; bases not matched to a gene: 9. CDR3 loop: CAISQLSGFNTGELFF. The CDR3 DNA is TGTGCCATCAGCCAACTTAGCGGGTTCAACACCGGGGAGCTGTTTTTT.

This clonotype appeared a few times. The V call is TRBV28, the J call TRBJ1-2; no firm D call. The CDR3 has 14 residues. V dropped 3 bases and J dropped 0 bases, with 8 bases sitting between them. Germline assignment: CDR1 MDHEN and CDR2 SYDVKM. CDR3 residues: CASSLGDTNYGYTF. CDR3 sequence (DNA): TGTGCCAGCAGTTTGGGCGATACTAACTATGGCTACACCTTC.

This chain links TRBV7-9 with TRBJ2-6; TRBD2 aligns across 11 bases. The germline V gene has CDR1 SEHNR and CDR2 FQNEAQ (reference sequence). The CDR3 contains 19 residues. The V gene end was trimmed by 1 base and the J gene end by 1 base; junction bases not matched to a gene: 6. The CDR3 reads CASSLGSGRGPSGANVLTF. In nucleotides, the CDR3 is TGTGCCAGCAGCTTAGGTAGCGGGAGGGGTCCGTCTGGGGCCAACGTCCTGACTTTC. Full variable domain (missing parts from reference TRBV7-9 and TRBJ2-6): DTGVSQNPRHKITKRGQNVTFRCDPISEHNRLYWYRQTLGQGPEFLTYFQNEAQLEKSRLLSDRFSAERPKGSFSTLEIQRTEQGDSAMYLCASSLGSGRGPSGANVLTFGAGSRLTVL.

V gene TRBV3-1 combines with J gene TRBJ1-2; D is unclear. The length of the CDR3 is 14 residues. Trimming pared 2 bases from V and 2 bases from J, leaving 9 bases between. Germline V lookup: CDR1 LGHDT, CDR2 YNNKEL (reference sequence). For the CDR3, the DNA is TGTGCCAGCAGCCAAATATCCGGAAACTATGGCTACACCTTC. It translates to CASSQISGNYGYTF.

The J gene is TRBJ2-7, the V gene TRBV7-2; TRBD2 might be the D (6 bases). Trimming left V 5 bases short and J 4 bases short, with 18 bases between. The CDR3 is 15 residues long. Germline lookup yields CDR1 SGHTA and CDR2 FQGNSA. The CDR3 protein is CASSTLADRLYEQYF. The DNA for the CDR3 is TGTGCCAGCAGCACCTTAGCGGATCGGTTATACGAGCAGTACTTC.

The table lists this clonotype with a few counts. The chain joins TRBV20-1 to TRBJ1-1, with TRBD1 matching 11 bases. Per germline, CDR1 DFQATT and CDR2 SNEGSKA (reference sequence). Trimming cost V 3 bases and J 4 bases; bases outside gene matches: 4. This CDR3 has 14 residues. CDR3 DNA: TGCAGTGCTAGGGGGGACAGGGGGGCCACTGAAGCTTTCTTT. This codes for CSARGDRGATEAFF.

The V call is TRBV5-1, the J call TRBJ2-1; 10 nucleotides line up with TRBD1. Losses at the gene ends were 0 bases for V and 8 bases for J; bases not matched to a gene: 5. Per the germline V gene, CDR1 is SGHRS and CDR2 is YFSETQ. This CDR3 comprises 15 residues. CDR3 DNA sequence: TGCGCCAGCAGCTTGGTGGGGACAGGGGTTCATGAGCAGTTCTTC. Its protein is CASSLVGTGVHEQFF. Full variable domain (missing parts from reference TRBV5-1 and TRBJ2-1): KAGVTQTPRYLIKTRGQQVTLSCSPISGHRSVSWYQQTPGQGLQFLFEYFSETQRNKGNFPGRFSGRQFSNSRSEMNVSTLELGDSALYLCASSLVGTGVHEQFFGPGTRLTVL.

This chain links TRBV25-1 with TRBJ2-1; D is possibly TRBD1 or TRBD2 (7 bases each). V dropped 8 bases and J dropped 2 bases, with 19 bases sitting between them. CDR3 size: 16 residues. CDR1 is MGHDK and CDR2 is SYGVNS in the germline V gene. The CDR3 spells CASFEGGRGPYNEQFF. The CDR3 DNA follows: TGTGCCAGCTTCGAGGGTGGGAGGGGGCCCTACAATGAGCAGTTCTTC.

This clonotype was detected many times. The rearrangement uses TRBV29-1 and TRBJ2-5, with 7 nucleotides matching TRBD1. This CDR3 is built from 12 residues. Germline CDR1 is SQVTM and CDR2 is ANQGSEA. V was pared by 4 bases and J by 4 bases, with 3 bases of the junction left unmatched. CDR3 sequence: CSVADRRETQYF. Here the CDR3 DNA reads TGCAGCGTTGCGGACAGGAGAGAGACCCAGTACTTC.

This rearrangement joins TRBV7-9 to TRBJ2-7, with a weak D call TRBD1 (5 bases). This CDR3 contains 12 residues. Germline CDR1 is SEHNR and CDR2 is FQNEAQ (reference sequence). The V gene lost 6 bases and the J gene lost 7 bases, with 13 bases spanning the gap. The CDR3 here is CASSQGFLEQYF. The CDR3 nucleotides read TGTGCCAGCAGTCAGGGCTTCCTGGAGCAGTACTTC.

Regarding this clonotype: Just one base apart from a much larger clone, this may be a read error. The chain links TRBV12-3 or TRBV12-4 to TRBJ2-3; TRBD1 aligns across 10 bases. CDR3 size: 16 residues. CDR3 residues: CTSSLDGTGVTDTQYF. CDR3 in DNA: TGTACCAGCAGTTTGGACGGGACAGGGGTAACAGATACGCAGTATTTT.

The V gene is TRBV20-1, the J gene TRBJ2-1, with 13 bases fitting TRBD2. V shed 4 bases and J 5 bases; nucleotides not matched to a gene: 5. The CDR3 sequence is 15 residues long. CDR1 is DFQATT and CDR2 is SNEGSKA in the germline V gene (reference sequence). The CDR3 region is CSANRLAGGDNEQFF. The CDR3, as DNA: TGCAGTGCTAACCGACTAGCGGGAGGCGACAATGAGCAGTTCTTC.

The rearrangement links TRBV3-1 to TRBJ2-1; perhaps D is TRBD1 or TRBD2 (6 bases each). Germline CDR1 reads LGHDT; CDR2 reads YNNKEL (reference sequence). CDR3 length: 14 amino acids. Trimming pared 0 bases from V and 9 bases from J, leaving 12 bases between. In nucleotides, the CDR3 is TGTGCCAGCAGCCAAGAAACGGGGGCGCGTGAGCAGTTCTTC. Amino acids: CASSQETGAREQFF.

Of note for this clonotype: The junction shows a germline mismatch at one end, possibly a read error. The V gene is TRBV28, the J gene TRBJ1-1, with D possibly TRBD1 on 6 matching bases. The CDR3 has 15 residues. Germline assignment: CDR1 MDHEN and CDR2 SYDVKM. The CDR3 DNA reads TGTGCCTTAGATCAGCTCGGGGGCGTGAACACTAAAGCTTTCTTT. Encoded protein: CALDQLGGVNTKAFF. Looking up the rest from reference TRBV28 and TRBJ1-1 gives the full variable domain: DVKVTQSSRYLVKRTGEKVFLECVQDMDHENMFWYRQDPGLGLRLIYFSYDVKMKEKGDIPEGYSVSREKKERFSLILESASTNQTSMYLCALDQLGGVNTKAFFGQGTRLTVV.

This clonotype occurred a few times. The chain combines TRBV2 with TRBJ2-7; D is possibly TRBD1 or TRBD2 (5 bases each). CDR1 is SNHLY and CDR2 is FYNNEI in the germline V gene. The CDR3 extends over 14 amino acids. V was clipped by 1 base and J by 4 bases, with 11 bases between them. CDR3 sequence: CASSEGPREYEQYF. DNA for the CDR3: TGTGCCAGCAGTGAAGGGCCCAGGGAGTACGAGCAGTACTTC.

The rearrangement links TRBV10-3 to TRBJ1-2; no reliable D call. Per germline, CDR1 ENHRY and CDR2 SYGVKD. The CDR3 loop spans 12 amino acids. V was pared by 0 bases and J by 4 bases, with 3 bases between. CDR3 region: CAISESGYGYTF. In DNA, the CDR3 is TGTGCCATCAGTGAGTCGGGCTATGGCTACACCTTC.

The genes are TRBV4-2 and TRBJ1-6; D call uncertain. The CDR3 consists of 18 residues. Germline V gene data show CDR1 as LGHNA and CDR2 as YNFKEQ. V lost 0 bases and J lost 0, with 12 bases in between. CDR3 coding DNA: TGTGCCAGCAGCCAAGATCTGCCCGCAAGCTCCTATAATTCACCCCTCCACTTT. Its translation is CASSQDLPASSYNSPLHF.

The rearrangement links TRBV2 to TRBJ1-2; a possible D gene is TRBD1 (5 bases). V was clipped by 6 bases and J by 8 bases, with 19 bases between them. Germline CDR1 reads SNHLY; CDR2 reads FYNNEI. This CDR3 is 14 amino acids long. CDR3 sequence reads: CASRAITGVRGYTF. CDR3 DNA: TGTGCCAGCAGAGCAATCACAGGTGTGAGGGGCTACACCTTC.

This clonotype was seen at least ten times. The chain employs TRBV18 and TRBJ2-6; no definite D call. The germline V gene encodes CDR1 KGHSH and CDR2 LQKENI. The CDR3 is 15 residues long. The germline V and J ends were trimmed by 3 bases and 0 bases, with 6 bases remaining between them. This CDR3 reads CASSPDSSGANVLTF. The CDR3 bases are TGTGCCAGCTCACCCGATAGCTCTGGGGCCAACGTCCTGACTTTC.

The CDR3 loop is CASRGDSTGHEQFF. The CDR3 DNA reads TGTGCCAGCAGGGGGGACTCCACCGGGCATGAGCAGTTCTTC. The chain couples TRBV2 to TRBJ2-1; perhaps TRBD2 as D (6 bases). V shed 6 bases and J shed 8 bases, with 17 bases lying between them. The CDR3 consists of 14 residues. Germline V gene sequence: CDR1 SNHLY, CDR2 FYNNEI.

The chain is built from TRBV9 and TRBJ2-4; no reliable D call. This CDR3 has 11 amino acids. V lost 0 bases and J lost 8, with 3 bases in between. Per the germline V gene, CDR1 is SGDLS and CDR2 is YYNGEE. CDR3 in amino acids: CASSVGDIQYF. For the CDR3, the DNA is TGTGCCAGCAGCGTAGGGGACATTCAGTACTTC. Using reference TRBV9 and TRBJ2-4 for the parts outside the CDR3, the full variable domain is DSGVTQTPKHLITATGQRVTLRCSPRSGDLSVYWYQQSLDQGLQFLIQYYNGEERAKGNILERFSAQQFPDLHSELNLSSLELGDSALYFCASSVGDIQYFGAGTRLSVL.

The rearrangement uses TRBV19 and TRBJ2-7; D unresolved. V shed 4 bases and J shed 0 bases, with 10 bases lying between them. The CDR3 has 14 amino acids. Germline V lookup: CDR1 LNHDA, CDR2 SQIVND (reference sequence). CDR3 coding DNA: TGTGCCAGTAGTAAGGAAAGGAGCTCCTACGAGCAGTACTTC. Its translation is CASSKERSSYEQYF.

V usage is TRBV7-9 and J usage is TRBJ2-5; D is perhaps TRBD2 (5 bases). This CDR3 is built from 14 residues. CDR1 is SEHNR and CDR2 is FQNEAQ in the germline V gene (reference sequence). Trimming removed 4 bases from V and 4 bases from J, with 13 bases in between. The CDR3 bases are TGTGCCAGCAGCTCCCGTCGGGCGGGAGAGACCCAGTACTTC. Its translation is CASSSRRAGETQYF. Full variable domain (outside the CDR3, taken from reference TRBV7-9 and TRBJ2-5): DTGVSQNPRHKITKRGQNVTFRCDPISEHNRLYWYRQTLGQGPEFLTYFQNEAQLEKSRLLSDRFSAERPKGSFSTLEIQRTEQGDSAMYLCASSSRRAGETQYFGPGTRLLVL.

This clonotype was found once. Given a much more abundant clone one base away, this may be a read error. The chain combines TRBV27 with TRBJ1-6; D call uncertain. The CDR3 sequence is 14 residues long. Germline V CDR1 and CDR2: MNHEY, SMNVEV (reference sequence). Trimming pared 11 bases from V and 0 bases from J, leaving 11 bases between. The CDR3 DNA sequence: TGTGCCGGCTCCTTCAGCTCCTATAATTCACCCCTCCACTTT. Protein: CAGSFSSYNSPLHF.

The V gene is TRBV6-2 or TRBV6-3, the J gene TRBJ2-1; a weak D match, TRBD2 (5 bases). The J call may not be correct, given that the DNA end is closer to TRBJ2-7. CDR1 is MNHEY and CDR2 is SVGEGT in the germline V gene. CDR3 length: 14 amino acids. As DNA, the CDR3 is TGTGCCAGCCGGGCAGCGGCCTCCTACAATGAGCAGTACTTC. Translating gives CASRAAASYNEQYF.

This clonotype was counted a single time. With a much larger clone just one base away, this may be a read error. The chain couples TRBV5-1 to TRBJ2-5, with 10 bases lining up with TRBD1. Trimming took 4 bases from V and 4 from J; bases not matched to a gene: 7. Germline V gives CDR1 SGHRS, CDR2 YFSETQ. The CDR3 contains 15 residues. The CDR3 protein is CASSAQGQGRETQYF. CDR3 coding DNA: TGCGCCAGCAGCGCTCAGGGACAGGGGCGAGAGACCCAGTACTTC.